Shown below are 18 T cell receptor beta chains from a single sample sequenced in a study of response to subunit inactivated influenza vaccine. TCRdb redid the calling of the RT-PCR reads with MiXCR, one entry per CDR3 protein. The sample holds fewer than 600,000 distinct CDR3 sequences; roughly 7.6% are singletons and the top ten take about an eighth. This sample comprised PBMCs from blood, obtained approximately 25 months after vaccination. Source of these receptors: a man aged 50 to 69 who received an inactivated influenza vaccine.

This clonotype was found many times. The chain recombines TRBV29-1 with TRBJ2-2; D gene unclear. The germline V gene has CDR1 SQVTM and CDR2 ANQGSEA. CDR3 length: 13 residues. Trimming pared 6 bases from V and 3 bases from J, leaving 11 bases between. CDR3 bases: TGCAGCGTCGGGCAGGTCCACACCGGGGAGCTGTTTTTT. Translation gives CSVGQVHTGELFF.

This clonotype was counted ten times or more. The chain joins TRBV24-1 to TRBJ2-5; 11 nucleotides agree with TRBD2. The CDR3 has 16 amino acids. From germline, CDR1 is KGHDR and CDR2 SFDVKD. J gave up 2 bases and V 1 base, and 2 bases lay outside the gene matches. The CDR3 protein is CATSDFTSGGQETQYF. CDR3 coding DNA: TGTGCCACCAGTGATTTCACTAGCGGGGGACAAGAGACCCAGTACTTC.

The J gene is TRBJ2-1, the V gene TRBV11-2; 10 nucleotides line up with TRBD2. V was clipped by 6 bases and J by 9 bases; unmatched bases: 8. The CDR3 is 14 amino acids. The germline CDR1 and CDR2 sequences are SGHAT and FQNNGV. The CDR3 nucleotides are TGTGCCAGCAGGTTAAGCGGGAGGGTAGGTGAGCAGTTCTTC. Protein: CASRLSGRVGEQFF.

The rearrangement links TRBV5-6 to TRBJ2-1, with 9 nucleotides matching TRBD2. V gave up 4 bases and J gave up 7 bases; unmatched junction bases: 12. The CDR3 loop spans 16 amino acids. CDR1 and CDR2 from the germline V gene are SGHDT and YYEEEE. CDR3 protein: CASSIEREVYRNEQFF. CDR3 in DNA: TGTGCCAGCAGCATAGAGCGGGAGGTCTATAGGAATGAGCAGTTCTTC.

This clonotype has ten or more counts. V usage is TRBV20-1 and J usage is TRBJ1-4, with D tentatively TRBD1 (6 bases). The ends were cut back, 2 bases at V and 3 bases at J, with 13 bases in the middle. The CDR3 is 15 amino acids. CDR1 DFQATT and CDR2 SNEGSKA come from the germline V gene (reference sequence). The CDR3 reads CSARREGEANEKLFF. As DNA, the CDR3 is TGCAGTGCTAGACGAGAGGGGGAGGCTAATGAAAAACTGTTTTTT.

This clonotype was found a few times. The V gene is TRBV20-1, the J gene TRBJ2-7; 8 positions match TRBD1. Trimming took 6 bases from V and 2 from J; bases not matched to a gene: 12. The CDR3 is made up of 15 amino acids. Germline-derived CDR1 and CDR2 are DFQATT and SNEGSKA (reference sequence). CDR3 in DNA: TGCAGTGCCCCGAGCATTGGACAGGGAACCTACGAGCAGTACTTC. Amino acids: CSAPSIGQGTYEQYF.

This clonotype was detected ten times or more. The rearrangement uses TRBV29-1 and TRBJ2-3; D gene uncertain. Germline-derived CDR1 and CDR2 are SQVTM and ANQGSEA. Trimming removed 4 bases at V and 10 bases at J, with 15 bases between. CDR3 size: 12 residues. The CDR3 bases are TGCAGCGTTGCTACCGGGCCCCCGGCGCAGTATTTT. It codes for CSVATGPPAQYF.

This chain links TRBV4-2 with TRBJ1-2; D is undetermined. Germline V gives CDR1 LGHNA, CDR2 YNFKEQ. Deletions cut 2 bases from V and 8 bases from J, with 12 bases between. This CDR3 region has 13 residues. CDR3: CASSQNRRGGYTF. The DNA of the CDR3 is TGTGCCAGCAGCCAAAACCGGCGCGGCGGCTACACCTTC.

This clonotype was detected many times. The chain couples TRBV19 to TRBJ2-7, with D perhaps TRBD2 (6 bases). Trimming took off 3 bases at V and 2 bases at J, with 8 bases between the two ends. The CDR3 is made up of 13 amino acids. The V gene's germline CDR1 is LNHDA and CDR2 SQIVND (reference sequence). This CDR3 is CASSIGRAYEQYF. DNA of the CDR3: TGTGCCAGTAGTATCGGGAGAGCCTACGAGCAGTACTTC.

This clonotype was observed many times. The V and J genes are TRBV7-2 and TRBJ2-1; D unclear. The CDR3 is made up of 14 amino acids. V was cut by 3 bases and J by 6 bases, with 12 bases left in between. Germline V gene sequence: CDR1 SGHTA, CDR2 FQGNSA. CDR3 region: CASSFSRASNEQFF. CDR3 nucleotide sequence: TGTGCCAGCAGCTTTAGTAGGGCTAGCAATGAGCAGTTCTTC.

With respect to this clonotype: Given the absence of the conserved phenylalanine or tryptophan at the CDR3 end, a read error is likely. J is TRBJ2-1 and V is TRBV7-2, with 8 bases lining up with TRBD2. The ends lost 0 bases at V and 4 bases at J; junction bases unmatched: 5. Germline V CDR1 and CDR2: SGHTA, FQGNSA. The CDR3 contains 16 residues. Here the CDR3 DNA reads TGTGCCAGCAGCTTAGCGAGAGCGGGAGTGTACAATGAGCAGTTCTCC. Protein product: CASSLARAGVYNEQFS.

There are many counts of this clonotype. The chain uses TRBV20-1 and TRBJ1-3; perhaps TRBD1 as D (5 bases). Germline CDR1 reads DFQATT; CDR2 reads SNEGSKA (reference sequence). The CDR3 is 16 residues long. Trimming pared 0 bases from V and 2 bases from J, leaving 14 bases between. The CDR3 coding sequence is TGCAGTGCTAGAGATGGGGGGAGGTATGCTGGAAACACCATATATTTT. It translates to CSARDGGRYAGNTIYF.

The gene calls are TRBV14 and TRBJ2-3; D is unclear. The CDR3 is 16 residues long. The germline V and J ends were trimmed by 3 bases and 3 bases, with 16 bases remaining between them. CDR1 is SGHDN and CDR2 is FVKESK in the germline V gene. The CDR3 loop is CASSQLRTSVTDTQYF. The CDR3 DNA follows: TGTGCCAGCAGCCAGCTTCGCACCAGCGTAACAGATACGCAGTATTTT.

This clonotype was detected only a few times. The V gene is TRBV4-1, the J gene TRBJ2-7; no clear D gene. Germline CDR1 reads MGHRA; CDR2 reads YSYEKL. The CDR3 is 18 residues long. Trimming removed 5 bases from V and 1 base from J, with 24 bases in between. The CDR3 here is CASSYQDVGTALSYEQYF. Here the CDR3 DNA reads TGCGCCAGCAGCTACCAAGATGTCGGCACCGCGCTATCCTACGAGCAGTACTTC.

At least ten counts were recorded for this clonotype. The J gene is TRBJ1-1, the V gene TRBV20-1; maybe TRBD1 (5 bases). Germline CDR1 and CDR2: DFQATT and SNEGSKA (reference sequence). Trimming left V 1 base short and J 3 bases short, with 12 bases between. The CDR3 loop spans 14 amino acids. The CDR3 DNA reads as TGCAGTGCTAGAGCCCAGGGATGGGACACTGAAGCTTTCTTT. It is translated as CSARAQGWDTEAFF.

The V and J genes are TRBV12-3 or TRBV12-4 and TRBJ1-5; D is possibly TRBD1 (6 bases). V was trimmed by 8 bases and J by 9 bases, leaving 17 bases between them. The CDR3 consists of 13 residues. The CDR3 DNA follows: TGTGCCAGCGGGGCGGGGGCCCTCACGCCCCAGCATTTT. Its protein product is CASGAGALTPQHF.

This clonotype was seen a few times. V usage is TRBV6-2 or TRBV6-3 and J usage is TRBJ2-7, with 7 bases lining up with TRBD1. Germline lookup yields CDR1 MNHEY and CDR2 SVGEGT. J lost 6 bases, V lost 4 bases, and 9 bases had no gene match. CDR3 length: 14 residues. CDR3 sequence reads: CASSFQGETGEQYF. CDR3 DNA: TGTGCCAGCAGTTTCCAGGGGGAGACGGGCGAGCAGTACTTC.

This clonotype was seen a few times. DNA for the CDR3: TGCAGTGCCAACAGGGGGCAGTACGAGCAGTACTTC. It codes for CSANRGQYEQYF. The chain couples TRBV20-1 to TRBJ2-7; TRBD1 matches at 9 bases. CDR1 is DFQATT and CDR2 is SNEGSKA in the germline V gene (reference sequence). J lost 4 bases, V lost 6 bases, and 4 bases had no gene match. This CDR3 contains 12 residues.